The sequence of this T cell receptor beta chain was determined in a study of technical replicates of blood from a few donors. Here immunoSEQ multiplex PCR was the method, and the copy in TCRdb shows in-frame clones only, minus some. This table has some 81,000 clones, about 91% appearing once. This CDR3 has 14 residues. The germline gives CDR1 SNHLY, CDR2 FYNNEI. Deletions cut 4 bases from V and 4 bases from J, with 11 bases between. This clonotype originated in a human donor in good health. Sequenced sample: T cells isolated from PBMCs. V and J are TRBV2 and TRBJ2-1, with D tentatively TRBD2 (6 bases). CDR3 sequence: CASSVSRGYNEQFF. Here the CDR3 DNA reads TGTGCCAGCAGTGTATCTCGGGGGTACAATGAGCAGTTCTTC.